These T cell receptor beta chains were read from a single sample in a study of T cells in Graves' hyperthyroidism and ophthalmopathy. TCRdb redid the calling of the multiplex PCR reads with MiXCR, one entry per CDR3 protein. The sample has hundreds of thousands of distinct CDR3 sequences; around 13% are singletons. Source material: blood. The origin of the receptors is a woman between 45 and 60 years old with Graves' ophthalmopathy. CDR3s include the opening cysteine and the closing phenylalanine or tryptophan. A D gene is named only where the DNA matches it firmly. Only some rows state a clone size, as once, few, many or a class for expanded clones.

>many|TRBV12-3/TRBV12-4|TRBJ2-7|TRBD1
CASSRVGGSYEQYF
TGTGCCAGCAGTAGGGTAGGGGGCAGTTACGAGCAGTACTTC
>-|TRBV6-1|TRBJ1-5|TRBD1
CASSEGQGVDQPQHF
TGTGCCAGCAGTGAAGGGCAGGGGGTCGATCAGCCCCAGCATTTT
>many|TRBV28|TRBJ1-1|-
CASRTSANTEAFF
TGTGCCAGCAGGACGTCAGCGAACACTGAAGCTTTCTTT
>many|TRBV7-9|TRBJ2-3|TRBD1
CASSAPGGERTDTQYF
TGTGCCAGCAGCGCCCCAGGGGGAGAGAGAACAGATACGCAGTATTTT
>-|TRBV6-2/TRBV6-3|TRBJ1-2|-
CASSYSHTFYGYTF
TGTGCCAGCAGTTACTCCCACACCTTCTATGGCTACACCTTC
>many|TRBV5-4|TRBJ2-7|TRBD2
CASSLGGTSGSWREQYF
TGTGCCAGCAGCTTGGGGGGGACTAGCGGGAGTTGGAGGGAGCAGTACTTC
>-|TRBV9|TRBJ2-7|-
CASSVGLFTGSYEQYF
TGTGCCAGCAGCGTAGGGCTCTTTACGGGGTCCTACGAGCAGTACTTC
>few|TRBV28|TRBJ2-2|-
CASSFSAELFF
TGTGCCAGCAGTTTCTCAGCGGAGCTGTTTTTT
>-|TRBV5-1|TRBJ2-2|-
CASSLRVRGNTGELFF
TGCGCCAGCAGCTTGAGGGTCCGGGGGAACACCGGGGAGCTGTTTTTT
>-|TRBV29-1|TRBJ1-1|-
CSVGYAGLNTEAFF
TGCAGCGTTGGGTACGCAGGTTTGAACACTGAAGCTTTCTTT
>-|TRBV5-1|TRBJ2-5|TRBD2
CASSWGTSGSREAQYF
TGCGCCAGCAGCTGGGGGACTAGCGGGAGTCGAGAGGCCCAGTACTTC
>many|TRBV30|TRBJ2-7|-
CAWSIGQGPYEQYF
TGTGCCTGGAGTATCGGGCAGGGGCCCTACGAGCAGTACTTC
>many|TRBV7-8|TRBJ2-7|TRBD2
CASSHGLAGDYEQYF
TGTGCCAGCAGCCACGGACTAGCGGGAGACTACGAGCAGTACTTC
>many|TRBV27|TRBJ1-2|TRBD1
CASSSGLTGNYGYTF
TGTGCCAGCAGTTCAGGCCTGACAGGGAACTATGGCTACACCTTC
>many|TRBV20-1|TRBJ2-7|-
CSARDPDSVYEQYF
TGCAGTGCTAGGGACCCGGACAGTGTCTACGAGCAGTACTTC
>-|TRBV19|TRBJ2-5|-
CASSILLGVPGWAQYF
TGTGCCAGTAGTATTCTTTTAGGGGTACCGGGGTGGGCCCAGTACTTC
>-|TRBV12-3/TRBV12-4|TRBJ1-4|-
CASRQRGLAEKLFF
TGTGCCAGCAGGCAGCGGGGGCTAGCGGAAAAACTGTTTTTT
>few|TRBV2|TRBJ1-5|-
CATKEGEGNQPQHF
TGTGCCACCAAGGAGGGGGAGGGCAATCAGCCCCAGCATTTT
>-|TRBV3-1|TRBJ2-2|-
CAGSQGGLAEPNTGELFF
TGTGCCGGCAGCCAAGGGGGCCTAGCGGAACCCAACACCGGGGAGCTGTTTTTT
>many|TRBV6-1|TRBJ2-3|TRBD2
CASSYAGLAGGPDTQYF
TGTGCCAGCAGTTACGCCGGACTAGCGGGAGGGCCAGATACGCAGTATTTT
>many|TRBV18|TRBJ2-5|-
CASSPYPLNRETQYF
TGTGCCAGCTCACCGTACCCGCTAAATAGAGAGACCCAGTACTTC
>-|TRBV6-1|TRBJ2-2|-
CASSWVWTGELFF
TGTGCCAGCAGTTGGGTTTGGACCGGGGAGCTGTTTTTT
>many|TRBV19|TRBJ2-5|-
CATQNRDRLKETQYF
TGTGCCACCCAGAACCGGGACCGGCTGAAGGAGACCCAGTACTTC
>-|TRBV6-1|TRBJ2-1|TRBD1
CASSVRGQGHNEQFF
TGTGCCAGCAGTGTTCGAGGACAGGGTCACAATGAGCAGTTCTTC
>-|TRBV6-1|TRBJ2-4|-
CASSSGGENIQYF
TGTGCCAGCAGTTCTGGGGGCGAAAACATTCAGTACTTC
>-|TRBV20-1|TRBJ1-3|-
CSAPQGTGNTIYF
TGCAGTGCTCCCCAGGGAACTGGAAACACCATATATTTT
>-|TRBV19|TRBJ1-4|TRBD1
CASSLTGTGIEKLFF
TGTGCCAGTAGTCTTACCGGGACAGGGATTGAAAAACTGTTTTTT
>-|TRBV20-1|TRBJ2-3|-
CSARVAPSGTDTQYF
TGCAGTGCTAGAGTTGCGCCATCGGGGACAGATACGCAGTATTTT
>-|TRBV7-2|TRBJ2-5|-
CASSTAVRQETQYF
TGTGCCAGCAGCACGGCGGTAAGGCAAGAGACCCAGTACTTC
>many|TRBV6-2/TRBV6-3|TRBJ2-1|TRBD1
CASNLGDRGYNEQFF
TGTGCCAGCAATCTAGGGGACAGGGGCTACAATGAGCAGTTCTTC
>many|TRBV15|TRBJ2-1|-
CATSRAGFPRNEQFF
TGTGCCACCAGCAGAGCGGGATTCCCTCGGAATGAGCAGTTCTTC
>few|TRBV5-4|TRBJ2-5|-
CASSLRQGHRETQYF
TGTGCCAGCAGCTTGCGGCAGGGCCATCGGGAGACCCAGTACTTC
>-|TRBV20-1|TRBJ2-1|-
CSARDRDKGPNEQFF
TGCAGTGCTAGAGACCGGGACAAGGGTCCCAATGAGCAGTTCTTC
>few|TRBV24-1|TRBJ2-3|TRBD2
CATSDPGLKGTDTQYF
TGTGCCACCAGTGATCCGGGACTAAAAGGCACAGATACGCAGTATTTT
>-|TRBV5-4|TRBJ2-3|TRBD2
CASSRGTRTSGRGTQYF
TGTGCCAGCAGCCGAGGGACAAGGACTAGCGGGAGGGGGACGCAGTATTTT
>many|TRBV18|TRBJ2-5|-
CASSPRGKQVETQYF
TGTGCCAGCTCACCACGCGGGAAGCAGGTCGAGACCCAGTACTTC
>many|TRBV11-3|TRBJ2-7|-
CASSSGLSSYEQYF
TGTGCCAGCAGCTCGGGACTGAGCTCCTACGAGCAGTACTTC
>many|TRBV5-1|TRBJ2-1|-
CASSNYDEQFF
TGCGCCAGCAGCAATTATGATGAGCAGTTCTTC
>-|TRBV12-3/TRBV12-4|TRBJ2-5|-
CASSLGGKLETQYF
TGTGCCAGCAGTTTAGGGGGCAAGCTAGAGACCCAGTACTTC
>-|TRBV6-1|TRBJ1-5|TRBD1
CASSAKTGPGQPQHF
TGTGCCAGCAGTGCCAAGACAGGGCCAGGACAGCCCCAGCATTTT
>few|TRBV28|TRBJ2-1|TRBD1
CASSVPGQGFREQFF
TGTGCCAGCAGTGTTCCGGGACAGGGGTTTCGTGAGCAGTTCTTC
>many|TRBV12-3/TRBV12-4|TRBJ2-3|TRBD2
CASNPGLAGEVRVTDTQYF
TGTGCCAGCAACCCGGGACTAGCGGGAGAAGTGAGGGTCACAGATACGCAGTATTTT
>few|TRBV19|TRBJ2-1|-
CASCEGAPYNEQFF
TGTGCCAGTTGTGAGGGAGCTCCCTACAATGAGCAGTTCTTC
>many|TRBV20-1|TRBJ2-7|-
CSALMGEQYF
TGCAGTGCCCTCATGGGCGAGCAGTACTTC
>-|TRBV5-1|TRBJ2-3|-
CASSLYGGSSSDTQYF
TGCGCCAGCAGCTTGTATGGGGGGTCCAGCTCAGATACGCAGTATTTT
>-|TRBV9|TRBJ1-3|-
CASSVAAATSSGNTIYF
TGTGCCAGCAGCGTAGCAGCAGCCACGAGCTCTGGAAACACCATATATTTT
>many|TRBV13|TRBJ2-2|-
CASSLSPSVGARGELFF
TGTGCCAGCAGCTTATCTCCCTCCGTCGGTGCCCGCGGGGAGCTGTTTTTT
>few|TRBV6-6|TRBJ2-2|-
CASSYSRLNTGELFF
TGTGCCAGCAGTTACTCGAGACTCAACACCGGGGAGCTGTTTTTT